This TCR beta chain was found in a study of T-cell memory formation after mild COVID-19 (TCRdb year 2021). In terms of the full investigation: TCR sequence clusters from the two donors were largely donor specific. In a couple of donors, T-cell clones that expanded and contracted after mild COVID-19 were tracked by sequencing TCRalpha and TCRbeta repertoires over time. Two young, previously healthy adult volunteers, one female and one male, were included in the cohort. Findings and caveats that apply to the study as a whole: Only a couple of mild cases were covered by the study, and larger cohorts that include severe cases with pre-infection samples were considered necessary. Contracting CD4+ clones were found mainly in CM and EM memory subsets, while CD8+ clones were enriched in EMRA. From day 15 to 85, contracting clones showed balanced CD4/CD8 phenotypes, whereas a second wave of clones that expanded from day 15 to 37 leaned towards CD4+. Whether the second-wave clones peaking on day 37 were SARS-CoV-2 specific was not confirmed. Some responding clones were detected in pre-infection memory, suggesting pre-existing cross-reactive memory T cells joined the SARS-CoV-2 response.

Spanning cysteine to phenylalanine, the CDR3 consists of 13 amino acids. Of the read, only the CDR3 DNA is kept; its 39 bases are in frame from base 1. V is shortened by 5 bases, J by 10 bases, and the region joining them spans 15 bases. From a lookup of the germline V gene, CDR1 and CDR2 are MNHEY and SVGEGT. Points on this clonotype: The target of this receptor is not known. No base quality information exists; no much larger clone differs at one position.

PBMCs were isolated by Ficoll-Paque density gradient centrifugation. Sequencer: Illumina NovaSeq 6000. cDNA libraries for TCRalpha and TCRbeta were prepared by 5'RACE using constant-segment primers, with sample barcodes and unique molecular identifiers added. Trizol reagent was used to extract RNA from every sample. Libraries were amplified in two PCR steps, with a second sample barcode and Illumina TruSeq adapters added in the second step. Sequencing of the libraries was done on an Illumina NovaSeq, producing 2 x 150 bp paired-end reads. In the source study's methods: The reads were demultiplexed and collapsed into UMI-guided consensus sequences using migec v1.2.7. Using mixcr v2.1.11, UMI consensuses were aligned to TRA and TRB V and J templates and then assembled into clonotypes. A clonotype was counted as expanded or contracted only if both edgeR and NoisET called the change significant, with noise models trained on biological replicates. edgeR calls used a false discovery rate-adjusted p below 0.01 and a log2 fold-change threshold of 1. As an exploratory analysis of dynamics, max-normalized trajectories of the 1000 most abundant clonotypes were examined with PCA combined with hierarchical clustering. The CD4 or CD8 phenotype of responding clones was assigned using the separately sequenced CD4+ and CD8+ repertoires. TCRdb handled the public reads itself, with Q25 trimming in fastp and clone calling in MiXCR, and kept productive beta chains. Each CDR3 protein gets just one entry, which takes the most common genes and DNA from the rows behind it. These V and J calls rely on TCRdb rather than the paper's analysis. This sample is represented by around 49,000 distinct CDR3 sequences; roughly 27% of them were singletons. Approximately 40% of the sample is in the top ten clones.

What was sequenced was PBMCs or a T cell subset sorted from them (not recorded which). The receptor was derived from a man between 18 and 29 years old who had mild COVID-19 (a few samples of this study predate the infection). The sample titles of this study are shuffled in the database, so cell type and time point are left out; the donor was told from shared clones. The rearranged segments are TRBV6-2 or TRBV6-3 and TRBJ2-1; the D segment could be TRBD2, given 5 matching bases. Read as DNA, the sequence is TGTGCCAGCAGTACGGGCCGAGGGTACGAGCAGTTCTTC. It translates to CASSTGRGYEQFF.